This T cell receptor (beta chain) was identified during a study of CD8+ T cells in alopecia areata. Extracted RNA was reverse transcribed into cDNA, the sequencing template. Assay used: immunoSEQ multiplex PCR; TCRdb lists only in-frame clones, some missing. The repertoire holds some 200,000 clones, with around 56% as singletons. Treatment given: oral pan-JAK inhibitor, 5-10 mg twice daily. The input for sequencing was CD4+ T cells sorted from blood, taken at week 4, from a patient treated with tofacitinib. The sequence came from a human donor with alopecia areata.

CDR3 protein: CASSAGTPNEKLFF. The CDR3 DNA reads TGTGCCAGCAGCGCCGGGACCCCAAATGAAAAACTGTTTTTT. J is TRBJ1-4 and V is TRBV2, with D perhaps TRBD1 (5 bases). Germline V gives CDR1 SNHLY, CDR2 FYNNEI. The CDR3 extends over 14 amino acids. Between the trimmed V and J ends, which lost 6 bases and 5 bases, there was a span of 13 bases.